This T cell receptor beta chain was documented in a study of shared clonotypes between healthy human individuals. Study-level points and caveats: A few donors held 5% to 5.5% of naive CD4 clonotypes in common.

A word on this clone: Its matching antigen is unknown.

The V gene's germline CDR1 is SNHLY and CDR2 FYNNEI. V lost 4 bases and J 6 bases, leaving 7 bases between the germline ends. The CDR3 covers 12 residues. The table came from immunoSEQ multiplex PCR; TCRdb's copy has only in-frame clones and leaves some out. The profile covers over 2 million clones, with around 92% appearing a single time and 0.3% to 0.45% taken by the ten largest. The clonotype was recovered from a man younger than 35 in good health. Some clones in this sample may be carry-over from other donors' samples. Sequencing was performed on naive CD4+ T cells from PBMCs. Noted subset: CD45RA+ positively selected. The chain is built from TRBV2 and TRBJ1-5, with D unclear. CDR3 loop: CASSAGFQPQHF. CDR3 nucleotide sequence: TGTGCCAGCAGTGCCGGATTTCAGCCCCAGCATTTT.